The rows below give T cell receptor beta chains drawn from one sample of a study of cytomegalovirus exposure and HLA in healthy donors. Assay used: immunoSEQ multiplex PCR; TCRdb lists only in-frame clones, some missing. The profile shows about 64,000 clones, 85% to 95% of them singletons. Material for sequencing was PBMCs. These receptors all stem from a woman aged 18-30 years in good health and CMV-seropositive. The CDR3 runs from the conserved cysteine through the conserved F or W. Fields, in order: clone size, D gene, J gene, V gene, CDR3 DNA, CDR3 protein. D genes are given only for firm matches. The size field is filled for only some rows; it gives once, few, many or a size class.

clone size: .
D gene: .
J gene: TRBJ1-3
V gene: TRBV11-2
CDR3 DNA: TGTGCCAGCAGCGGGCTAAGAGACGGTGGAAACACCATATATTTT
CDR3 protein: CASSGLRDGGNTIYF

clone size: .
D gene: TRBD2
J gene: TRBJ2-3
V gene: TRBV4-2
CDR3 DNA: TGTGCCAGCAGCCAAGATGGGTCGGGGGGGCCCACAGATACGCAGTATTTT
CDR3 protein: CASSQDGSGGPTDTQYF

clone size: .
D gene: .
J gene: TRBJ2-5
V gene: TRBV18
CDR3 DNA: TGTGCCAGCTCACCGGGTTTAGCTGAGACCCAGTACTTC
CDR3 protein: CASSPGLAETQYF

clone size: once
D gene: TRBD1
J gene: TRBJ2-2
V gene: TRBV6-1
CDR3 DNA: TGTGCCAGCTTTGGGACAGGGAGGGCCGGGGAGCTGTTTTTT
CDR3 protein: CASFGTGRAGELFF

clone size: .
D gene: .
J gene: TRBJ2-1
V gene: TRBV30
CDR3 DNA: TGTGCCTGGAGTAGTCTGGGGGGAGAACCCTACAATGAGCAGTTCTTC
CDR3 protein: CAWSSLGGEPYNEQFF

clone size: .
D gene: .
J gene: TRBJ1-2
V gene: TRBV5-6
CDR3 DNA: TGTGCCAGCAGCTTGGTGGCAGGGAGGGATGGCTACACCTTC
CDR3 protein: CASSLVAGRDGYTF

clone size: .
D gene: TRBD2
J gene: TRBJ2-3
V gene: TRBV28
CDR3 DNA: TGTGCCAGCAGTTTAGACGGGGGGAGTATGTATTTT
CDR3 protein: CASSLDGGSMYF

clone size: .
D gene: TRBD2
J gene: TRBJ2-3
V gene: TRBV27
CDR3 DNA: TGTGCCAGCAGTTTATCTTCCGGGGGGGCCATGTCAGATACGCAGTATTTT
CDR3 protein: CASSLSSGGAMSDTQYF

clone size: .
D gene: .
J gene: TRBJ2-1
V gene: TRBV15
CDR3 DNA: TGTGCCACCAGCAGAGATGTTGTCGTTGGAGGGGTAGGATACAATGAGCAGTTCTTC
CDR3 protein: CATSRDVVVGGVGYNEQFF

clone size: .
D gene: TRBD1
J gene: TRBJ1-4
V gene: TRBV15
CDR3 DNA: TGTGCCACCAGCAGGGCCGGGACAGGGGGGGCGAAACTGTTTTTT
CDR3 protein: CATSRAGTGGAKLFF

clone size: .
D gene: TRBD1
J gene: TRBJ1-2
V gene: TRBV30
CDR3 DNA: TGTGCCTGGCTACAGGGGGCTCGGGGCTACACCTTC
CDR3 protein: CAWLQGARGYTF

clone size: .
D gene: .
J gene: TRBJ1-1
V gene: TRBV4-2
CDR3 DNA: TGTGCCAGCAGCCAAGACGCCCCGCGTTTGAACACTGAAGCTTTCTTT
CDR3 protein: CASSQDAPRLNTEAFF

clone size: .
D gene: TRBD2
J gene: TRBJ2-7
V gene: TRBV19
CDR3 DNA: TGTGCCAGTAGTGGGACGGGAGGCAATCGCGAGCAGTACTTC
CDR3 protein: CASSGTGGNREQYF

clone size: few
D gene: .
J gene: TRBJ2-1
V gene: TRBV5-6
CDR3 DNA: TGTGCCAGCAGCTCATTCAGGGCAAGCTCCTACAATGAGCAGTTCTTC
CDR3 protein: CASSSFRASSYNEQFF

clone size: few
D gene: .
J gene: TRBJ1-6
V gene: TRBV6-5
CDR3 DNA: TGTGCCAGCTCGTCCCGAGGGACCTATAATTCACCCCTCCACTTT
CDR3 protein: CASSSRGTYNSPLHF

clone size: .
D gene: .
J gene: TRBJ1-5
V gene: TRBV30
CDR3 DNA: TGTGCCTGGAGTGTACGGGGCGGGAGGTATCAGCCCCAGCATTTT
CDR3 protein: CAWSVRGGRYQPQHF

clone size: .
D gene: .
J gene: TRBJ2-5
V gene: TRBV5-1
CDR3 DNA: TGCGCCAGCAGCTTGAGCCGGGAAGGGGAGACCCAGTACTTC
CDR3 protein: CASSLSREGETQYF

clone size: .
D gene: TRBD2
J gene: TRBJ2-3
V gene: TRBV18
CDR3 DNA: TGTGCCAGCTCACACATCGGGACTAGCGGCACAGATACGCAGTATTTT
CDR3 protein: CASSHIGTSGTDTQYF

clone size: .
D gene: TRBD1
J gene: TRBJ1-2
V gene: TRBV5-5
CDR3 DNA: TGTGCCAGCAGCTTGGATGGGACAGATAGCAAGGGCTACACCTTC
CDR3 protein: CASSLDGTDSKGYTF

clone size: .
D gene: .
J gene: TRBJ2-7
V gene: TRBV6-6
CDR3 DNA: TGTGCCAGCAGTTATTCAGACTCCTCGGGCTACGAGCAGTACTTC
CDR3 protein: CASSYSDSSGYEQYF

clone size: .
D gene: .
J gene: TRBJ1-1
V gene: TRBV27
CDR3 DNA: TGTGCCAGCATCAAACAGGGCAGGGCTGAAGCTTTCTTT
CDR3 protein: CASIKQGRAEAFF

clone size: .
D gene: .
J gene: TRBJ2-3
V gene: TRBV30
CDR3 DNA: TGTGCCACCCTCCGCGGGGCGGGATGGTGGGTCTCAGATACGCAGTATTTT
CDR3 protein: CATLRGAGWWVSDTQYF

clone size: .
D gene: .
J gene: TRBJ2-2
V gene: TRBV28
CDR3 DNA: TGTGCCAGCAGCCCAACGAACACCGGGGAGCTGTTTTTT
CDR3 protein: CASSPTNTGELFF

clone size: .
D gene: .
J gene: TRBJ1-6
V gene: TRBV9
CDR3 DNA: TGTGCCAGCAGCGTACGAGAAACCGTTTCACCCCTCCACTTT
CDR3 protein: CASSVRETVSPLHF

clone size: .
D gene: TRBD2
J gene: TRBJ2-1
V gene: TRBV6-6
CDR3 DNA: TGTGCCAGCAGTCAACTAGCGGGAGGGTACAATGAGCAGTTCTTC
CDR3 protein: CASSQLAGGYNEQFF

clone size: .
D gene: .
J gene: TRBJ1-1
V gene: TRBV11-1
CDR3 DNA: TGTGCCAGCAGCTTATTGACATCGGGAAACACTGAAGCTTTCTTT
CDR3 protein: CASSLLTSGNTEAFF

clone size: .
D gene: .
J gene: TRBJ2-4
V gene: TRBV19
CDR3 DNA: TGTGCTTCCGGCGGGGTAAGAGTCAAAAACATTCAGTACTTC
CDR3 protein: CASGGVRVKNIQYF

clone size: .
D gene: .
J gene: TRBJ2-3
V gene: TRBV7-2
CDR3 DNA: TGTGCCAGCAGCTTATCCCGGGAGAGGGCTACGCAGTATTTT
CDR3 protein: CASSLSRERATQYF

clone size: .
D gene: TRBD1
J gene: TRBJ1-3
V gene: TRBV28
CDR3 DNA: TGTGCCAGCATATCCGGGACAGCCTCTGGAAACACCATATATTTT
CDR3 protein: CASISGTASGNTIYF

clone size: .
D gene: .
J gene: TRBJ2-1
V gene: TRBV7-2
CDR3 DNA: TGTGCCAGCAGCACATACAATGAGCAGTTCTTC
CDR3 protein: CASSTYNEQFF

clone size: .
D gene: TRBD1
J gene: TRBJ2-1
V gene: TRBV13
CDR3 DNA: TGTGCCAGCAGCGCAATTCCGGGGGAGACAGGGGTTTACAATGAGCAGTTCTTC
CDR3 protein: CASSAIPGETGVYNEQFF

clone size: .
D gene: .
J gene: TRBJ2-1
V gene: TRBV27
CDR3 DNA: TGTGCCAGCAGTCCCCGTTCACGGACTACCCCTTTGATAGAGCAGTTCTTC
CDR3 protein: CASSPRSRTTPLIEQFF

clone size: .
D gene: .
J gene: TRBJ2-7
V gene: TRBV20-1
CDR3 DNA: TGCAGTGCTAGAGTCGACGAGCAGTACTTC
CDR3 protein: CSARVDEQYF

clone size: .
D gene: TRBD1
J gene: TRBJ2-7
V gene: TRBV27
CDR3 DNA: TGTGCCAGCAGCCACACACCGGACAGGTCCTACGAGCAGTACTTC
CDR3 protein: CASSHTPDRSYEQYF

clone size: .
D gene: TRBD2
J gene: TRBJ2-3
V gene: TRBV7-3
CDR3 DNA: TGTGCCAGCAGCTTAACGGGGGGGATGGATACGCAGTATTTT
CDR3 protein: CASSLTGGMDTQYF

clone size: .
D gene: TRBD2
J gene: TRBJ2-7
V gene: TRBV27
CDR3 DNA: TGTGCCACCCGGGGGGGCCTCTACGAGCAGTACTTC
CDR3 protein: CATRGGLYEQYF

clone size: few
D gene: TRBD1
J gene: TRBJ1-6
V gene: TRBV6-6
CDR3 DNA: TGTGCCAGCATTCTCAGGGGGGACAGGGGTTCACCCCTCCACTTT
CDR3 protein: CASILRGDRGSPLHF

clone size: .
D gene: .
J gene: TRBJ2-5
V gene: TRBV7-2
CDR3 DNA: TGTGCCAGCAGCTCCCAGGGGAGACAGGAAGAGACCCAGTACTTC
CDR3 protein: CASSSQGRQEETQYF

clone size: .
D gene: .
J gene: TRBJ2-2
V gene: TRBV11-2
CDR3 DNA: TGTGCCAGCAGCTCGATGCGGGGAGACGGGGAGCTGTTTTTT
CDR3 protein: CASSSMRGDGELFF

clone size: once
D gene: .
J gene: TRBJ2-3
V gene: TRBV29-1
CDR3 DNA: TGCAGCGTTCTCGCTAGCGTTAACACAGATACGCAGTATTTT
CDR3 protein: CSVLASVNTDTQYF

clone size: once
D gene: TRBD1
J gene: TRBJ2-5
V gene: TRBV7-9
CDR3 DNA: TGTGCCAGCAGCCCGGGACAGGCCCAAGAGACCCAGTACTTC
CDR3 protein: CASSPGQAQETQYF

clone size: .
D gene: .
J gene: TRBJ1-2
V gene: TRBV2
CDR3 DNA: TGTGCCAGCAGTGACCGGGTAGGGGCTAACTATGGCTACACCTTC
CDR3 protein: CASSDRVGANYGYTF

clone size: once
D gene: TRBD2
J gene: TRBJ2-5
V gene: TRBV28
CDR3 DNA: TGTGCCAGCAAACGGGGGGTCCAAGAGACCCAGTACTTC
CDR3 protein: CASKRGVQETQYF